The entry below gives a single T cell receptor beta chain sequence along with its context. The CDR3 loop spans 17 amino acids. V was clipped by 4 bases and J by 2 bases; unmatched bases: 10. From germline, CDR1 is LGHNA and CDR2 YSLEER. This entry comes from a study of blood T cell repertoires in COVID-19. At the level of the study: There were acute and convalescent COVID-19 samples, and they came from the United States, Italy and Spain.

Using immunoSEQ multiplex PCR, the repertoire was profiled, and TCRdb retains in-frame clones only, with some absent. The sample includes hundreds of thousands of clones, about 89% seen only once; the top ten take 3%. The sequence was collected from a young woman with COVID-19, enrolled during active disease. V is TRBV4-3 and J is TRBJ2-2, with 7 positions matching TRBD1. The sample comprised peripheral blood. CDR3 DNA sequence: TGCGCCAGCAGCCGAAGTACCGGGACAGCTAACACCGGGGAGCTGTTTTTT. Its translation is CASSRSTGTANTGELFF.